Listed below are T cell receptor beta chains from one sample, sequenced in a study of blood T cell repertoires in COVID-19. The repertoire was sequenced with immunoSEQ multiplex PCR; TCRdb's copy has only in-frame clones and lacks some. The sample lists some 290,000 clones, 90% seen once, with around 4.2% in the top ten. Sequencing was carried out using PBMCs or T cells enriched from blood (not recorded which). The source is a young woman who had been exposed to COVID-19. Each CDR3 is given with its conserved first and last residue. The D gene is left open where the match is weak. Clone size is stated in some rows and not others, as once, few, many or a class when expanded.

D gene: .
clone size: .
V gene: TRBV15
J gene: TRBJ2-7
CDR3 protein: CATSRDGSALYEQYF
CDR3 DNA: TGTGCCACCAGCAGAGACGGATCTGCACTATACGAGCAGTACTTC

D gene: .
clone size: .
V gene: TRBV5-1
J gene: TRBJ1-4
CDR3 protein: CASSGGENEKLFF
CDR3 DNA: TGCGCCAGCAGCGGGGGGGAGAATGAAAAACTGTTTTTT

D gene: .
clone size: .
V gene: TRBV10-3
J gene: TRBJ2-6
CDR3 protein: CAISGQLSSGANVLTF
CDR3 DNA: TGTGCCATCAGTGGACAGCTAAGCTCTGGGGCCAACGTCCTGACTTTC

D gene: .
clone size: .
V gene: TRBV7-9
J gene: TRBJ1-6
CDR3 protein: CASSLFGGINSPLHF
CDR3 DNA: TGTGCCAGCAGCTTATTCGGGGGTATTAATTCACCCCTCCACTTT

D gene: TRBD1
clone size: .
V gene: TRBV3-1/TRBV3-2
J gene: TRBJ1-6
CDR3 protein: CASSPGLGGGNNSPLHF
CDR3 DNA: TGTGCCAGCAGCCCGGGTCTAGGGGGCGGGAATAATTCACCCCTCCACTTT

D gene: .
clone size: .
V gene: TRBV9
J gene: TRBJ2-3
CDR3 protein: CASIPGLQSTDTQYF
CDR3 DNA: TGTGCCAGCATCCCGGGATTACAGAGCACAGATACGCAGTATTTT

D gene: .
clone size: .
V gene: TRBV20-1
J gene: TRBJ2-7
CDR3 protein: CSASNAGPYEQYF
CDR3 DNA: TGCAGTGCTAGTAACGCGGGACCCTACGAGCAGTACTTC

D gene: TRBD1
clone size: .
V gene: TRBV7-8
J gene: TRBJ1-2
CDR3 protein: CASSPQSTGTYGYTF
CDR3 DNA: TGTGCCAGCAGCCCACAGTCGACAGGGACCTATGGCTACACCTTC

D gene: .
clone size: .
V gene: TRBV27
J gene: TRBJ2-7
CDR3 protein: CASSLSPAASYEQYF
CDR3 DNA: TGTGCCAGCAGTTTATCACCAGCGGCCTCCTACGAGCAGTACTTC

D gene: TRBD1
clone size: .
V gene: TRBV5-1
J gene: TRBJ2-3
CDR3 protein: CASSLTGGFRTDTQYF
CDR3 DNA: TGCGCCAGCAGCCTTACAGGGGGCTTCCGGACAGATACGCAGTATTTT

D gene: .
clone size: .
V gene: TRBV7-3
J gene: TRBJ1-2
CDR3 protein: CASSSPRDGNYGYTF
CDR3 DNA: TGTGCCAGCAGCTCTCCGCGGGACGGTAACTATGGCTACACCTTC

D gene: .
clone size: .
V gene: TRBV6-5
J gene: TRBJ1-3
CDR3 protein: CASSRDLSSGNTIYF
CDR3 DNA: TGTGCCAGCAGTCGAGACTTGAGCTCTGGAAACACCATATATTTT

D gene: TRBD1
clone size: .
V gene: TRBV5-1
J gene: TRBJ2-3
CDR3 protein: CASSFEGAWTDTQYF
CDR3 DNA: TGCGCCAGCAGCTTCGAGGGGGCATGGACAGATACGCAGTATTTT

D gene: .
clone size: .
V gene: TRBV3-1/TRBV3-2
J gene: TRBJ1-1
CDR3 protein: CASSHVQGGTEAFF
CDR3 DNA: TGTGCCAGCAGCCATGTTCAGGGAGGCACTGAAGCTTTCTTT

D gene: TRBD1
clone size: once
V gene: TRBV19
J gene: TRBJ1-2
CDR3 protein: CASSMRQGATATYGYTF
CDR3 DNA: TGTGCCAGTAGTATGAGACAGGGCGCAACGGCAACCTATGGCTACACCTTC